The 28 T cell receptor delta chains presented below share a single source sample, sequenced in a study of gamma-delta chains in newborns, infants, children (dated by TCRdb to about 2019). Sequenced using an Illumina MiSeq. Identical DNA sequences were merged into single rows after TCRdb reprocessed the public reads with CATT. The sample table holds fewer than 8,000 delta-chain clones, of which roughly 0.66% were seen once. Of the sample, around a sixth is held by the ten largest clones. Input material: blood. Every receptor here comes from a child who was a newborn, infant or young child, either healthy, febrile or measles-vaccinated (not recorded which).

Concerning this clone: TCRdb shows a much larger clone's protein in place of this DNA's translation, and the two differ at residue 10, likely through a read error; the protein shown is translated from the DNA. The sample has other DNA sequences that encode this CDR3 too. This chain uses TRDV2 with TRDJ3, with 8 bases that match TRDD3. This CDR3 spans 19 amino acids. Germline CDR1 GEAIGNYY, CDR2 EKD. J was trimmed by 0 bases and V by 1 base; bases with no gene match: 7. CDR3 DNA: TGTGCCTGTGACACAGTGCTGGGGGAAATCTCCTGGGACACCCGACAGATGTTTTTC. The encoded protein is CACDTVLGEISWDTRQMFF.

The sample holds a few counts of this clone. A read error is the likely source, as a far larger clone sits one nucleotide away. The sample contains more than one DNA sequence encoding this CDR3. The chain recombines TRDV2 with TRDJ3; TRDD3 aligns across 7 bases. CDR1 and CDR2 from the germline V gene are GEAIGNYY and EKD. The CDR3 has 18 amino acids. Written as DNA, the CDR3 is TGCGCCTGTGACTCGGGGGATTCTCGCTCCTGGGACACCCGACAGATGTTTTTC. Protein: CACDSGDSRSWDTRQMFF.

This clone was picked up a small number of times. Other DNA sequences in the sample encode the same CDR3. This chain joins TRDV2 and TRDJ3; 7 bases align to TRDD3. The germline V gene has CDR1 GEAIGNYY and CDR2 EKD. The CDR3 extends over 18 amino acids. The trim removed 1 base at V and 4 bases at J, leaving 9 bases unmatched. The CDR3 DNA reads TGTGCCTGTGACACGGCTGGGGGTCCCTCTTGGGACACCCGACAGATGTTTTTC. It is translated as CACDTAGGPSWDTRQMFF.

Comment on this clone: This likely came from a read error, as a far larger clone is one base away. At the DNA level, this CDR3 is encoded by other sequences in the same sample as well. The genes are TRDV2 and TRDJ3; 11 bases are shared with TRDD3. Germline-derived CDR1 and CDR2 are GEAIGNYY and EKD. The CDR3 loop spans 19 amino acids. CDR3 nucleotides: TGTGCCTGTGACACCGTACTGGGGGATAGCTCCTGGGACACCCGGCAGATGTTTTTC. Its translation is CACDTVLGDSSWDTRQMFF.

This clone was seen more than once but under ten times. TCRdb's protein, taken from a much larger clone, differs from this DNA's translation at residue 13, likely owing to a read error; the protein displayed comes from the DNA. The chain carries TRDV2 and TRDJ1; 11 positions agree with TRDD3. CDR3 length equals 19 residues. Looked up from germline, CDR1 is GEAIGNYY and CDR2 is EKD. The ends lost 0 bases at V and 1 base at J; junction bases unmatched: 12. The CDR3 protein is CACDTVGGGYAPSTDKLIF. CDR3 DNA: TGTGCCTGTGACACCGTAGGTGGGGGATACGCACCTAGCACCGATAAACTCATCTTT.

The sample holds a few counts of this clone. A much larger clone differs by one base, so this may be a read error. The chain has TRDV2 and TRDJ1; 7 bases map to TRDD3. Germline V gives CDR1 GEAIGNYY, CDR2 EKD. V lost 0 bases, J lost 0 bases, and 12 bases stayed unmatched. The CDR3 loop spans 18 amino acids. For the CDR3, the DNA is TGTGCCTGTGACACCTTAAGTACTGGGGTTCCCTACACCGATAAACTCATCTTT. Translation: CACDTLSTGVPYTDKLIF.

Only a few counts were recorded for this clone. The amino acid sequence in TCRdb belongs to a much larger clone and departs from this DNA's translation at residue 6, likely a sequencing read error; the sequence shown is translated from the DNA. The chain has TRDV2 and TRDJ3; TRDD3 aligns across 10 bases. Germline assignment: CDR1 GEAIGNYY and CDR2 EKD. CDR3 length: 18 residues. Trimming took 0 bases from V and 4 from J; bases not matched to a gene: 5. The CDR3 coding sequence is TGTGCCTGTGACACCGCCTCTGGGGGATATTGGGACACCCGACAGATGTTTTTC. Its protein is CACDTASGGYWDTRQMFF.

Details on this clone: This may arise from a read error, as a much more abundant clone is one base away. V and J are TRDV2 and TRDJ3, with 7 bases matching TRDD3. From germline, CDR1 is GEAIGNYY and CDR2 EKD. The CDR3 has 19 residues. Trimming took 1 base from V and 3 from J; bases not matched to a gene: 11. The CDR3 is CACDTLGATEGWDTRQMFF. CDR3 sequence (DNA): TGTGCCTGTGACACGCTGGGGGCTACTGAGGGCTGGGACACCCGACAGATGTTTTTC.

This clone occurred a few times. The translation of this DNA and the TCRdb protein of a much larger clone differ at residues 5 and 6, probably owing to a read error; the protein shown here is translated from the DNA. This chain uses TRDV2 with TRDJ2, with TRDD3 matching 8 bases. Germline CDR1 GEAIGNYY, CDR2 EKD. The length of the CDR3 is 14 residues. V dropped 0 bases and J dropped 8; count of bases not matched to a gene: 4. CDR3 sequence reads: CACDTWGIRAQLFF. The DNA of the CDR3 is TGTGCCTGTGACACCTGGGGGATCAGGGCACAACTCTTCTTT.

Details on this clone: The protein held in TCRdb is that of a much larger clone and does not match this DNA's translation at residue 15, likely because of a read error; the protein shown is translated from the DNA. The chain links TRDV2 to TRDJ3, with 9 bases that match TRDD3. Germline V gives CDR1 GEAIGNYY, CDR2 EKD. The CDR3 sequence is 18 residues long. Here the CDR3 DNA reads TGTGCCTGTGACACCGTACTGGGGGACTCCTGGGACACCCGAGAGATGTTTTTC. This encodes CACDTVLGDSWDTREMFF.

The V and J genes are TRDV2 and TRDJ1; 8 nucleotides align to TRDD3. Germline V lookup: CDR1 GEAIGNYY, CDR2 EKD. The V gene end was trimmed by 2 bases and the J gene end by 1 base; junction bases not matched to a gene: 8. This CDR3 comprises 16 residues. CDR3 bases: TGTGCCTGTGACATACTGGGGGCTACGGTCACCGATAAACTCATCTTT. It codes for CACDILGATVTDKLIF.

This clone is medium-sized. The V gene is TRDV2, the J gene TRDJ3; maybe TRDD3 (6 bases). Germline CDR1 is GEAIGNYY and CDR2 is EKD. Trimming shortened V by 4 bases and J by 0 bases, and 18 bases separated the two germline ends. This CDR3 has 19 amino acids. CDR3 bases: TGTGCCTGTGAAAGGTTGGGGGCCCCCAGCTCCTGGGACACCCGACAGATGTTTTTC. The encoded protein is CACERLGAPSSWDTRQMFF.

Concerning this clone: A read error may explain this, as a much larger clone is one base away. The chain carries TRDV2 and TRDJ3; the match to TRDD3 covers 10 bases. Germline V gene lookup returns CDR1 GEAIGNYY and CDR2 EKD. The CDR3 has 16 amino acids. V shed 5 bases, J shed 8 bases, and the junction held 8 bases outside the gene matches. The CDR3 DNA reads TGTGCCTGTGGCGTACTGGGGGATTTATACACCCGACAGATGTTTTTC. As protein: CACGVLGDLYTRQMFF.

This clone was counted between two and nine times. A far larger clone is a single base away, which makes a read error likely. Other DNA sequences in the sample encode the same CDR3. V is TRDV2 and J is TRDJ2, with D perhaps matching TRDD3 (6 bases). The CDR3 loop spans 13 amino acids. Germline CDR1 reads GEAIGNYY; CDR2 reads EKD. Trimming stripped 4 bases from V and 4 bases from J, with 9 bases between. CDR3 region: CACDTWGTAQLFF. In nucleotides, the CDR3 is TGTGCCTGTGATACCTGGGGGACAGCACAACTCTTCTTT.

Points on this clone: The protein held in TCRdb is that of a much larger clone and does not match this DNA's translation at residue 9, likely because of a read error; the protein shown is translated from the DNA. The chain links TRDV2 to TRDJ3; 10 bases line up with TRDD3. CDR3 length: 18 amino acids. The germline gives CDR1 GEAIGNYY, CDR2 EKD. Trimming removed 4 bases from V and 0 bases from J; junction bases left unmatched: 5. CDR3 sequence reads: CACDLLGDNSWDTRQMFF. The CDR3, as DNA: TGTGCCTGTGATTTGCTGGGGGATAACTCCTGGGACACCCGACAGATGTTTTTC.

This clone has only a few counts. It differs at one base from a far larger clone, so likely a read error. In the same sample, other DNA sequences code for this CDR3. This sequence joins TRDV2 and TRDJ1; D unresolved. With 3 bases removed from V and 0 bases from J, the gap between germline ends came to 22 bases. CDR1 and CDR2 (germline): GEAIGNYY, EKD. This CDR3 comprises 18 residues. Here the CDR3 DNA reads TGTGCCTGTGACCTCATGGGAGGCTTTCCCCTGTACACCGATAAACTCATCTTT. Translation gives CACDLMGGFPLYTDKLIF.

To note about this clone: This may come from a read error, since a much larger clone is one base off. Other DNA sequences of this sample code for an identical CDR3. J is TRDJ1 and V is TRDV2; TRDD3 is a possible D gene (5 bases). Germline CDR1 reads GEAIGNYY; CDR2 reads EKD. V was trimmed by 4 bases and J by 0 bases, leaving 17 bases between them. The CDR3 is made up of 16 amino acids. DNA for the CDR3: TGTGCCTGTGATACCGTTGGGGTTACGTACACCGATAAACTCATCTTT. It codes for CACDTVGVTYTDKLIF.

This clone was seen a few times. TCRdb attributes to this sequence the protein of a much larger clone, which differs from the DNA translation at residue 16; a read error is likely, and the protein displayed is translated from the DNA. At the DNA level, this CDR3 is encoded by other sequences in the same sample as well. The chain carries TRDV2 and TRDJ3; TRDD3 matches 10 bases. The CDR3 has 18 residues. Per germline, CDR1 GEAIGNYY and CDR2 EKD. The CDR3 coding sequence is TGTGCCTGTGACACCGGGGGATACGGGTCCTGGGACACCCGACAGACGTTTTTC. Amino acids: CACDTGGYGSWDTRQTFF.

About this clone: TCRdb has a much larger clone's protein, which differs at residue 8 from the translation of this DNA, likely because of a read error; what is shown is the protein translated from the DNA. Other DNA variants within this sample encode the same CDR3. This sequence joins TRDV2 and TRDJ3, with 11 nucleotides matching TRDD3. The junction had 11 bases not matched to a gene; V was cut back by 2 bases and J by 0 bases. The CDR3 totals 21 residues. The V gene's germline CDR1 is GEAIGNYY and CDR2 EKD. This chain's CDR3 is CACDMVGDTGGYSWDTRQMFF. CDR3 bases: TGTGCCTGTGACATGGTGGGGGATACTGGGGGATACTCCTGGGACACCCGACAGATGTTTTTC.

This clone has more than one count but fewer than ten. The TCRdb protein comes from a much larger clone and disagrees with this DNA's translation at residue 8, likely due to a read error; the protein given here is derived from the DNA. The rearrangement joins TRDV2 to TRDJ3, with 8 bases matching TRDD3. Per the germline V gene, CDR1 is GEAIGNYY and CDR2 is EKD. The CDR3 totals 20 residues. V lost 8 bases and J lost 0; bases outside the gene matches: 17. The CDR3 DNA reads as TGTGCCTTTACTGTACTGGGGGGTATTTCGAGCTCCTGGGACACCCGACAGATGTTTTTC. Its translation is CAFTVLGGISSSWDTRQMFF.

This clone was observed a handful of times. One junction end disagrees with the germline gene, perhaps due to a read error. This chain connects TRDV2 to TRDJ3; 11 nucleotides agree with TRDD3. CDR3 length equals 19 residues. The germline V gene encodes CDR1 GEAIGNYY and CDR2 EKD. DNA of the CDR3: TGTGCCTGTGACATACTGGGGGATAAAAGCTCCTGGGACGCCCGACAGATGTTCTTC. Translating it yields CACDILGDKSSWDARQMFF.

Notes on this clone: One base away lies a much larger clone, so this may be a sequencing read error. Other DNA sequences in this sample translate to the same CDR3. This chain links TRDV2 with TRDJ1; 7 bases agree with TRDD3. CDR1 and CDR2 from the germline V gene are GEAIGNYY and EKD. Trimming took 0 bases from V and 0 from J; bases not matched to a gene: 15. The CDR3 spans 19 residues. Here the CDR3 reads CACDTVPGGSHSYTDKLIF. Here the CDR3 DNA reads TGTGCCTGTGACACCGTCCCCGGGGGATCCCACTCGTACACCGATAAACTCATCTTT.

This clone has just a few counts. A much bigger clone sits one base away, suggesting this may be a read error. The same CDR3 also results from other DNA sequences found in this sample. V and J are TRDV2 and TRDJ2, with TRDD3 matching over 10 bases. The V gene end was trimmed by 2 bases and the J gene end by 5 bases; junction bases not matched to a gene: 4. This CDR3 has 15 residues. Germline CDR1 GEAIGNYY, CDR2 EKD. CDR3 protein: CACDILGDLTAQLFF. The CDR3 DNA reads TGTGCCTGTGACATACTGGGGGATCTTACAGCACAACTCTTCTTT.

In this sample, this clone turned up a few times. A much larger clone sits a single nucleotide away, making a read error possible. V usage is TRDV2 and J usage is TRDJ3; D is possibly TRDD3 (6 bases). Germline CDR1 GEAIGNYY, CDR2 EKD. The CDR3 totals 18 residues. The V gene lost 3 bases and the J gene lost 2 bases, with 16 bases spanning the gap. The CDR3 DNA sequence: TGTGCCTGTGACCGTTTGGGGGTCAACCCCTGGGACACCCGACAGATGTTTTTC. Its translation is CACDRLGVNPWDTRQMFF.

Remarks on this clone: The protein in TCRdb stems from a much larger clone and differs at residue 3 from this DNA's translation, likely a read error; here the protein is translated from the DNA. The chain links TRDV2 to TRDJ2; D is undetermined. The CDR3 contains 16 residues. Germline CDR1 is GEAIGNYY and CDR2 is EKD. This CDR3 is CAGDTVYDALTAQLFF. The DNA for the CDR3 is TGTGCCGGTGACACCGTTTATGACGCTTTGACAGCACAACTCTTCTTT.

For this clone: The protein recorded in TCRdb matches a much larger clone and deviates from this DNA's translation at residue 16, suggesting a read error; the protein here is obtained by translating the DNA. The chain is built from TRDV2 and TRDJ3; tentatively, D is TRDD3 (6 bases). Germline V CDR1 and CDR2: GEAIGNYY, EKD. This CDR3 contains 18 residues. Written as DNA, the CDR3 is TGTGCCTGTGACACCTGGGGGCCCAGCTCCTGGGACACCCGACAGACGTTTTTC. Amino acids: CACDTWGPSSWDTRQTFF.

Turning to this clone: The TCRdb protein comes from a much larger clone and disagrees with this DNA's translation at residue 3, likely due to a read error; the protein given here is derived from the DNA. The gene calls are TRDV2 and TRDJ3; TRDD3 aligns across 9 bases. Germline V gene data show CDR1 as GEAIGNYY and CDR2 as EKD. The CDR3 length is 19 residues. The CDR3 spells CASDTAEMGDTWDTRQMFF. CDR3 nucleotide sequence: TGTGCCAGTGACACCGCGGAAATGGGGGATACCTGGGACACCCGACAGATGTTTTTC.

Comments on this clone: TCRdb lists the protein of a much larger clone for this DNA, which differs at residue 12, so this is likely a read error; the protein given here is translated from the DNA itself. The rearrangement joins TRDV2 to TRDJ3; 9 bases map to TRDD3. CDR3 length: 18 residues. Germline assignment: CDR1 GEAIGNYY and CDR2 EKD. The CDR3 DNA sequence: TGTGCCTGTGACACCGGGCTGGGGGATTCCTGGGGCACCCGACAGATGTTTTTC. Amino acid sequence: CACDTGLGDSWGTRQMFF.